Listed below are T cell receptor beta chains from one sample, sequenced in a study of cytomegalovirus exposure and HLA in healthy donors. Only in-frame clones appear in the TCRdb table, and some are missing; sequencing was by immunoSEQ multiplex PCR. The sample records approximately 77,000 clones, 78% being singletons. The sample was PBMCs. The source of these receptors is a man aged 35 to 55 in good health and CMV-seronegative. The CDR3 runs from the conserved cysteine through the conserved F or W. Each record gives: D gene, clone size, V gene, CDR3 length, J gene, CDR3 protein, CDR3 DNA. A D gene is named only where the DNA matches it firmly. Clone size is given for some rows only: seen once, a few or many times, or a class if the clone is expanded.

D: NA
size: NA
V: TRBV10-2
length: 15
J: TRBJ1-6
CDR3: CASSERGLGDSPLHF
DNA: TGCGCCAGCAGTGAACGTGGGCTCGGGGATTCACCCCTCCACTTT

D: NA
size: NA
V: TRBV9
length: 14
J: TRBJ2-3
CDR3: CASSSSENTDTQYF
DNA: TGTGCCAGCAGCTCGTCGGAGAATACAGATACGCAGTATTTT

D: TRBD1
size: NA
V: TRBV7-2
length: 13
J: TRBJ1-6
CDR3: CASSLDRGSPLHF
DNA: TGTGCCAGCAGCTTGGACAGGGGTTCACCCCTCCATTTT

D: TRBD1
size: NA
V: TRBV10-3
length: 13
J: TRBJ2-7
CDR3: CAIYRDSTYEQYF
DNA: TGTGCCATCTATCGGGACAGTACCTACGAGCAGTACTTC

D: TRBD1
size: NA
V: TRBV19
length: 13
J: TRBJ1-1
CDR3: CASGDRGRTEAFF
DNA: TGTGCCAGTGGGGACAGGGGGAGGACTGAAGCTTTCTTT

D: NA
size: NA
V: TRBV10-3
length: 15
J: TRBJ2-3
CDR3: CAISERTGWTDTQYF
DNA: TGTGCCATCAGTGAGAGAACAGGGTGGACAGATACGCAGTATTTT

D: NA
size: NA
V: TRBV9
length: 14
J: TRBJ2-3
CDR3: CASSASGNGDTQYF
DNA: TGTGCCAGCAGCGCTTCCGGGAATGGGGATACGCAGTATTTT

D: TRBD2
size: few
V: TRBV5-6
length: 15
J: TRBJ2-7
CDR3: CASSLEGLGGYEQYF
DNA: TGTGCCAGCAGCTTGGAGGGACTAGGTGGCTACGAGCAGTACTTC

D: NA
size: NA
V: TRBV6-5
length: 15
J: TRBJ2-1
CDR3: CASSYAGLTNNEQFF
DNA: TGTGCCAGCAGTTACGCGGGTCTGACAAACAATGAGCAGTTCTTC

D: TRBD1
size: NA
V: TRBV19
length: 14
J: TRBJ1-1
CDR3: CASSLGQGWTEAFF
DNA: TGTGCCAGTAGTTTGGGACAGGGCTGGACTGAAGCTTTCTTT

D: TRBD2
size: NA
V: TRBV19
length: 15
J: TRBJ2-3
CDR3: CASSPGTSEIDTQYF
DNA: TGTGCCAGTAGTCCCGGGACTAGCGAGATAGATACGCAGTATTTT

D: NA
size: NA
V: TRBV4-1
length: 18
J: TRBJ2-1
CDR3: CASSQPPSVWSSYNEQFF
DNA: TGCGCCAGCAGCCAGCCACCCTCAGTATGGAGCTCCTACAATGAGCAGTTCTTC

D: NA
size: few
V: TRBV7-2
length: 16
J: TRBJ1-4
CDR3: CASSLVGGAVSEKLFF
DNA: TGTGCCAGCAGCTTAGTTGGGGGGGCGGTCAGCGAAAAACTGTTTTTT

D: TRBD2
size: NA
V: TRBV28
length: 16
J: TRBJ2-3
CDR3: CASSFLSSGGGDTQYF
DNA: TGTGCCAGCAGTTTTCTTTCTAGCGGGGGGGGCGATACGCAGTATTTT

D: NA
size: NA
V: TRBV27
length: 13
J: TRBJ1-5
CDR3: CASSLFWGQPQHF
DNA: TGTGCCAGCAGTTTATTTTGGGGCCAGCCCCAGCATTTT

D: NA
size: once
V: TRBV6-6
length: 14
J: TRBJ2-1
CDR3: CASSDPRTGNEQFF
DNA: TGTGCCAGCAGCGACCCTCGGACTGGGAATGAGCAGTTCTTC

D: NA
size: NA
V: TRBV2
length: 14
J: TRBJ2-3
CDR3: CASGRGGHGDTQYF
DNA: TGTGCCAGCGGCAGGGGAGGGCACGGAGATACGCAGTATTTT

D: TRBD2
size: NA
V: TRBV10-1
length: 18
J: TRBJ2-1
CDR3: CASSETSGRFKLYNEQFF
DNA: TGCGCCAGCAGTGAAACGAGCGGGAGGTTCAAACTCTACAATGAGCAGTTCTTC

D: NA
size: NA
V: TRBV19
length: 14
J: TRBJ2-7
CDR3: CASSIDGGPAEQYF
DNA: TGTGCCAGTAGTATTGACGGGGGGCCAGCCGAGCAGTACTTC

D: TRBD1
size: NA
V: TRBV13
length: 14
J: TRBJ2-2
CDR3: CASRDRGDTGELFF
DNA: TGTGCCAGCCGGGACAGGGGGGACACCGGGGAGCTGTTTTTT

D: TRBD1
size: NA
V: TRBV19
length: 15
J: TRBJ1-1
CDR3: CASIVTGGMNTEAFF
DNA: TGTGCCAGTATTGTCACAGGGGGGATGAACACTGAAGCTTTCTTT

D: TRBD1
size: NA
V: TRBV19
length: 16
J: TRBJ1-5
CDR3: CASSNGAGQAAQPQHF
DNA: TGTGCCAGTAGTAATGGGGCCGGACAGGCGGCTCAGCCCCAGCATTTT

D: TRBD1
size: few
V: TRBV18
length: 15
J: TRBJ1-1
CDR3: CASSPPEGGHTEAFF
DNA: TGTGCCAGCTCACCACCGGAAGGGGGCCACACTGAAGCTTTCTTT

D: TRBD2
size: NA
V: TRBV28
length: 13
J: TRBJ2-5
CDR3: CRTLAGPGETQYF
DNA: TGTAGAACTCTAGCGGGACCGGGGGAGACCCAGTACTTC

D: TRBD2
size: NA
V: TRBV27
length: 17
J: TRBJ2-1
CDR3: CASSTWVGLAGGNEQFF
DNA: TGTGCCAGCAGTACCTGGGTGGGACTAGCGGGAGGGAATGAGCAGTTCTTC

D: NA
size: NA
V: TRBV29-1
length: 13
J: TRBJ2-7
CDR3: CSALGGGGYEQYF
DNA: TGCAGCGCCCTCGGAGGGGGCGGTTACGAGCAGTACTTC

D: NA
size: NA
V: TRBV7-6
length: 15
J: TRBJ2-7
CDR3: CASSLEMGARHEQYF
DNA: TGTGCCAGCAGCTTAGAGATGGGGGCTAGGCACGAGCAGTACTTC

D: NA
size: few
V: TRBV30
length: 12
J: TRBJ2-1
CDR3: CASDLGTTQGFF
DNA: TGTGCCAGTGACCTCGGGACAACCCAGGGGTTCTTC

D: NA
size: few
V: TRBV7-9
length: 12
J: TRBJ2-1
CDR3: CASSRSGNEQFF
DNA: TGTGCCAGCAGCCGATCAGGGAACGAGCAGTTCTTC